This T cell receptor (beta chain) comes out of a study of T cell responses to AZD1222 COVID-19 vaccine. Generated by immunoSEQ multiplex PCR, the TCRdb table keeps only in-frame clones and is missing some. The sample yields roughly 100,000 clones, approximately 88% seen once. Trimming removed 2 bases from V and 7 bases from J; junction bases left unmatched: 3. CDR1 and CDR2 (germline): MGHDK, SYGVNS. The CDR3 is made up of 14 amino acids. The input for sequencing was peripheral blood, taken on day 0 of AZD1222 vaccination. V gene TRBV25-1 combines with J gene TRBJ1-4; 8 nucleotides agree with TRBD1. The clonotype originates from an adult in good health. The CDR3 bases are TGTGCCAGCAGTGAACGGACAGGGAGTGAAAAACTGTTTTTT. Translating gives CASSERTGSEKLFF.